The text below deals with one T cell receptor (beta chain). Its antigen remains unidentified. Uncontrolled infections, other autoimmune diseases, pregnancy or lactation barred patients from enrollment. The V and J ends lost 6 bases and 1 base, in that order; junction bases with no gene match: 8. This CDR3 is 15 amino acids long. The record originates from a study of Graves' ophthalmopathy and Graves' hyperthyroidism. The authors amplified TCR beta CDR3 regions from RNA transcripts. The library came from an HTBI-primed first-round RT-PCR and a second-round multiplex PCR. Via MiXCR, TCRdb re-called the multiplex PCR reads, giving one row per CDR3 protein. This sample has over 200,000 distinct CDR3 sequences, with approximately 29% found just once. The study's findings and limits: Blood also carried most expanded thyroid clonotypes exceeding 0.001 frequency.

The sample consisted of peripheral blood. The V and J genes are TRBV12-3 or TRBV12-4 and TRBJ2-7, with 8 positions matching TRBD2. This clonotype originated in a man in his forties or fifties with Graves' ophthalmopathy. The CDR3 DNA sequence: TGTGCCAGCAGCCGGGGGGGTGTTGGTTCCTACGAGCAGTACTTC. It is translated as CASSRGGVGSYEQYF.